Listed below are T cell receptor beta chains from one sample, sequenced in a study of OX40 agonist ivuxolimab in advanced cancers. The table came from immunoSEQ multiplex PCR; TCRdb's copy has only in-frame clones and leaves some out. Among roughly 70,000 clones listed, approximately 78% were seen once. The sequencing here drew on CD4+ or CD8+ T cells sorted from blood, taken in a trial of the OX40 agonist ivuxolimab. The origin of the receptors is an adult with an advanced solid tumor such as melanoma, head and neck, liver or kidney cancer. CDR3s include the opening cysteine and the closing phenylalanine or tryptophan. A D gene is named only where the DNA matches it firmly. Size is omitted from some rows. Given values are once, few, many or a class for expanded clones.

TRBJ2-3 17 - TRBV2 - TGTGCCAGCAGTGAATTAGGGCAGGCCGATTTCTCAGATACGCAGTATTTT CASSELGQADFSDTQYF
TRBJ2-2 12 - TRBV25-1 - TGTGCCAGCGCCAACAGGGCCGGGGAGCTGTTTTTT CASANRAGELFF
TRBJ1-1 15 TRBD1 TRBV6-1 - TGTGCCAGCAGACGACAGGGACAGGCGGCCACTGAAGCTTTCTTT CASRRQGQAATEAFF
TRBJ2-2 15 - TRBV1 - TGCACCAGCTCCCCGGGACACAGGAACACCGGGGAGCTGTTTTTT CTSSPGHRNTGELFF
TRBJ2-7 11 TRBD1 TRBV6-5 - TGTGCCAGCATGACAGGGCCCGAGCAGTACTTC CASMTGPEQYF
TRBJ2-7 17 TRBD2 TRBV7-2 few TGTGCCAGCAGCTCCTCCCGTGGACTAGCGGGGGACTACGAGCAGTACTTC CASSSSRGLAGDYEQYF
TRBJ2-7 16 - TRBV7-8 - TGTGCCAGCAGCCCCCGGGGGACATTAAGCTCCTACGAGCAGTACTTC CASSPRGTLSSYEQYF
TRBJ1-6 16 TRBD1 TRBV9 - TGTGCCAGCAGCGTAGGGGGACAGGGATATAATTCACCCCTCCACTTT CASSVGGQGYNSPLHF
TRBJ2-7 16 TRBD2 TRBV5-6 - TGTGCCAGCAGCTTGGGGCTGGAGCGGGGGGCCTACGAGCAGTACTTC CASSLGLERGAYEQYF
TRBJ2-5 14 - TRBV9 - TGTGCCAGCAGCGTAGGGTACAGTCAAGAGACCCAGTACTTC CASSVGYSQETQYF
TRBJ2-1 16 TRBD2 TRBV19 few TGTGCCAGTATCCAGGGACTAGCGGGGGACTACAATGAGCAGTTCTTC CASIQGLAGDYNEQFF
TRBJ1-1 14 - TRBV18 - TGTGCCAGCTCACCCCGCGAGGGGAGGACTGAAGCTTTCTTT CASSPREGRTEAFF
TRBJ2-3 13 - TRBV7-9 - TGTGCCAGCAGTCCCCGGGGGCCAGATACGCAGTATTTT CASSPRGPDTQYF
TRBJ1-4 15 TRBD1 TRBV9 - TGTGCCAGCAGCGAACCACAGGGGGCCTATGAAAAACTGTTTTTT CASSEPQGAYEKLFF
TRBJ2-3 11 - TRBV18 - TGTGCCAGCTCGTCGGCAGATACGCAGTATTTT CASSSADTQYF
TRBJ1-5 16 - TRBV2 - TGTGCCAGCAGTCCACAGGGAAGGGCCAGCAATCAGCCCCAGCATTTT CASSPQGRASNQPQHF
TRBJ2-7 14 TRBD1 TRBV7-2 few TGTGCCAGCAGCTTCCCCGGGACAGGGGTCGAGCAGTACTTC CASSFPGTGVEQYF
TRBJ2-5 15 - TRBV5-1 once TGCGCCAGCAGCTTGGGCCCCGGACAACAAGAGACCCAGTACTTC CASSLGPGQQETQYF
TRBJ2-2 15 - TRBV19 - TGTGCCAGTAGTAGGCTCGACAGAGACACCGGGGAGCTGTTTTTT CASSRLDRDTGELFF
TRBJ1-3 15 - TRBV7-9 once TGTGCCAGCAGCTTAATCGGACAGACTGGAAACACCATATATTTT CASSLIGQTGNTIYF
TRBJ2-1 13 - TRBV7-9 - TGTGCCAGCAGCCTTTCAACGGGGAATGAGCAGTTCTTC CASSLSTGNEQFF
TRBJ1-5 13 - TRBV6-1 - TGTGCCAGCATGCGCAGGGAGGGTCAGCCCCAGCATTTT CASMRREGQPQHF
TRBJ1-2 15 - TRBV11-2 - TGTGCCAGCAGCTTAGAACTAAGGAGTCCTCGGGGCTACACCTTC CASSLELRSPRGYTF
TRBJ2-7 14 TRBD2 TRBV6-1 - TGTGCCAGCAGTGGACTAGCGGGGACCTACGAGCAGTACTTC CASSGLAGTYEQYF
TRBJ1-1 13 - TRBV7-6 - TGTGCCAGCAGCCCAAGGGACTGGGGTTTAGCTTTCTTT CASSPRDWGLAFF
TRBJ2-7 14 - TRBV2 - TGTGCCAGCAGTGACAGGGTAAACCCTACGAAGCAGTACTTC CASSDRVNPTKQYF
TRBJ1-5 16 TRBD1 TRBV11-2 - TGTGCCAGCAGCTTATCTGGACAGGGAGGGGGTCAGCCCCAGCATTTT CASSLSGQGGGQPQHF
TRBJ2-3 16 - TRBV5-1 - TGCGCCAGCAGCTTGGAGCCGGGATCAGGGACAGATACGCAGTATTTT CASSLEPGSGTDTQYF
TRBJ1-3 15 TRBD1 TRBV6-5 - TGTGCCAGCAGTGTCACAGGGGTCTCTGGAAACACCATATATTTT CASSVTGVSGNTIYF